These 9 T cell receptor beta chains were sequenced from one sample in a study of cytomegalovirus exposure and HLA in healthy donors. PCR used 60 Vbeta primers and 13 Jbeta primers. TCRdb's copy holds only in-frame clones and misses some; the assay was immunoSEQ multiplex PCR. This sample lists about 82,000 clones; its ten largest clones have about 1.1%. Sequencing was carried out using PBMCs. The receptors here all came from a woman in her thirties in good health and CMV-seronegative.

The chain has TRBV7-8 and TRBJ1-2, with 8 bases that match TRBD1. The CDR3 is 13 residues long. Germline CDR1 SGHVS, CDR2 FQNEAQ. V trimming: 3 bases; J trimming: 5 bases; junction bases outside the gene matches: 2. In DNA, the CDR3 is TGTGCCAGCAGCTTGGGACAGGATTATGGCTACACCTTC. Translated: CASSLGQDYGYTF. Full variable domain (missing parts from reference TRBV7-8 and TRBJ1-2): GAGVSQSPRYKVAKRGQDVALRCDPISGHVSLFWYQQALGQGPEFLTYFQNEAQLDKSGLPSDRFFAERPEGSVSTLKIQRTQQEDSAVYLCASSLGQDYGYTFGSGTRLTVV.

The chain carries TRBV5-1 and TRBJ1-1; 7 bases match TRBD1. V dropped 4 bases and J dropped 4; count of bases not matched to a gene: 7. The germline V gene has CDR1 SGHRS and CDR2 YFSETQ. CDR3 length equals 14 residues. CDR3 coding DNA: TGCGCCAGCAGCCACGACAGGGCGCTCACTGAAGCTTTCTTT. It translates to CASSHDRALTEAFF.

This chain links TRBV6-5 with TRBJ1-1, with D maybe TRBD1 (6 bases). Germline assignment: CDR1 MNHEY and CDR2 SVGAGI. V dropped 6 bases and J dropped 0 bases, with 11 bases sitting between them. The CDR3 is made up of 14 amino acids. The CDR3 is CASRSGHLNTEAFF. The CDR3 DNA reads as TGTGCCAGCAGATCGGGACACCTGAACACTGAAGCTTTCTTT.

The chain recombines TRBV5-1 with TRBJ2-5, with 9 bases fitting TRBD2. The V and J ends lost 2 bases and 2 bases, in that order; junction bases with no gene match: 4. The CDR3 spans 15 residues. Germline V gene sequence: CDR1 SGHRS, CDR2 YFSETQ. In nucleotides, the CDR3 is TGCGCCAGCAGCTTCGCCCTAGCGGGGCAAGAGACCCAGTACTTC. Translated, it gives CASSFALAGQETQYF. Using reference TRBV5-1 and TRBJ2-5 for the parts outside the CDR3, the full variable domain is KAGVTQTPRYLIKTRGQQVTLSCSPISGHRSVSWYQQTPGQGLQFLFEYFSETQRNKGNFPGRFSGRQFSNSRSEMNVSTLELGDSALYLCASSFALAGQETQYFGPGTRLLVL.

The chain recombines TRBV19 with TRBJ1-5, with 7 bases that match TRBD1. CDR3 length: 16 residues. J lost 4 bases, V lost 1 base, and 7 bases had no gene match. Germline V gives CDR1 LNHDA, CDR2 SQIVND (reference sequence). CDR3 sequence: CASSIGSGGLNQPQHF. In nucleotides, the CDR3 is TGTGCCAGTAGTATAGGATCAGGGGGACTGAATCAGCCCCAGCATTTT.

The chain couples TRBV5-1 to TRBJ2-3; weak D call: TRBD1 (5 bases). Germline loops: CDR1 SGHRS, CDR2 YFSETQ. Trimming took off 0 bases at V and 1 base at J, with 12 bases between the two ends. The CDR3 runs to 16 residues. CDR3 sequence reads: CASSLEGVVGTDTQYF. The CDR3 bases are TGCGCCAGCAGCTTGGAAGGGGTAGTAGGCACAGATACGCAGTATTTT.

The V gene is TRBV6-1, the J gene TRBJ2-7, with TRBD2 as a possible D gene (5 bases). Trimming removed 2 bases at V and 3 bases at J, with 14 bases between. CDR3 length equals 15 residues. Germline CDR1 reads MNHNS; CDR2 reads SASEGT. DNA for the CDR3: TGTGCCAGCAGTGAATATCTCGGGAATAACTACGAGCAGTACTTC. It specifies CASSEYLGNNYEQYF.

The gene calls are TRBV11-2 and TRBJ1-2; a possible D gene is TRBD1 (5 bases). This CDR3 is 15 amino acids long. From germline, CDR1 is SGHAT and CDR2 FQNNGV. Trimming cost V 8 bases and J 1 base, with 17 bases left between them. CDR3 loop: CASSPSGGFNYGYTF. DNA for the CDR3: TGTGCCAGCTCCCCCTCCGGGGGATTTAACTATGGCTACACCTTC.

This rearrangement joins TRBV25-1 to TRBJ2-7, with D uncertain. The CDR3 is 12 residues long. CDR1 is MGHDK and CDR2 is SYGVNS in the germline V gene. The ends were cut back, 10 bases at V and 6 bases at J, with 16 bases in the middle. The CDR3 DNA reads as TGTGCCACCTCCGCTGCGTCGAGCGAGCAGTACTTC. It is translated as CATSAASSEQYF.